This section outlines one TCR beta chain sequence together with its context. Its antigen is not identified. The data originate from a study of radiotherapy plus CTLA-4 blockade in lung cancer. Regarding the study as a whole: Early blood T cell clone changes and increased post-radiation serum interferon-beta were reportedly the strongest response predictors.

Per the germline V gene, CDR1 is MDHEN and CDR2 is SYDVKM. There are 15 residues in the CDR3. V lost 5 bases and J 2 bases, leaving 16 bases between the germline ends. Clones were read by immunoSEQ multiplex PCR, and TCRdb kept only the in-frame ones, dropping some. The profile shows about 110,000 clones, 85% to 90% of them singletons. Sample: peripheral blood, taken from a patient treated with radiotherapy plus ipilimumab. The source of this sequence is a human donor with non-small cell lung cancer that progressed on radiotherapy plus ipilimumab. Some clones in this sample may be carry-over from other donors' samples. The gene calls are TRBV28 and TRBJ2-7, with D tentatively TRBD1 (6 bases). The CDR3 DNA is TGTGCCAGCAGTCCCCAGGGGTTACCCCCCTACGAGCAGTACTTC. Translating gives CASSPQGLPPYEQYF.